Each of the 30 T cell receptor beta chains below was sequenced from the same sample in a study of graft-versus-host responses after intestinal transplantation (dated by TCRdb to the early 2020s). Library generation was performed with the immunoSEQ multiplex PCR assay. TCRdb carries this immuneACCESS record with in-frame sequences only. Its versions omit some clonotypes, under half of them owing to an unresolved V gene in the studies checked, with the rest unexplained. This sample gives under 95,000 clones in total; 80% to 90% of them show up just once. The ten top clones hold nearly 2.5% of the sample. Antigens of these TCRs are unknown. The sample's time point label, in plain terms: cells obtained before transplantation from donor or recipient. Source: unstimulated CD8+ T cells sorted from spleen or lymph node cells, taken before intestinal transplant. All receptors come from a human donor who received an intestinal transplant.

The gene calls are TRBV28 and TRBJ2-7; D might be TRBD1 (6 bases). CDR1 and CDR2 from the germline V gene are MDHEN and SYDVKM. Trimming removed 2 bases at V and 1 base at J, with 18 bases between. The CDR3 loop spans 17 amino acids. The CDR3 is CASSLIRMRGLSYEQYF. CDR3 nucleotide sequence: TGTGCCAGCAGTTTAATTAGAATGAGGGGGTTGTCCTACGAGCAGTACTTC.

CDR3: CAWRADRGEVAFF. In DNA, the CDR3 is TGTGCCTGGAGAGCTGACAGAGGAGAAGTGGCTTTCTTT. The V call is TRBV30, the J call TRBJ1-1; possible D gene TRBD1, 5 bases. Germline CDR1 GTSNPN, CDR2 SVGIG (reference sequence). The CDR3 has 13 amino acids. Trimming removed 3 bases from V and 11 bases from J, with 19 bases in between.

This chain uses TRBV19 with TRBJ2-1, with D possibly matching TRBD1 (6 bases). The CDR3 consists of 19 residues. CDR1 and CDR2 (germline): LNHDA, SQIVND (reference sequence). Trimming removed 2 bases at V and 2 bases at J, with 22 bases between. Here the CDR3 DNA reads TGTGCCAGTAGTATACTACCCTTACAGGGAACTTACCCCTACAATGAGCAGTTCTTC. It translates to CASSILPLQGTYPYNEQFF.

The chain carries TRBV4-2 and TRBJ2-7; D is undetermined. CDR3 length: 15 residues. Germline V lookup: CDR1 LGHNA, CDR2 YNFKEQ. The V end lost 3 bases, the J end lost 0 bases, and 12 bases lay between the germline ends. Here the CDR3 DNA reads TGTGCCAGCAGCCACCGCTTACACAACTCCTACGAGCAGTACTTC. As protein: CASSHRLHNSYEQYF.

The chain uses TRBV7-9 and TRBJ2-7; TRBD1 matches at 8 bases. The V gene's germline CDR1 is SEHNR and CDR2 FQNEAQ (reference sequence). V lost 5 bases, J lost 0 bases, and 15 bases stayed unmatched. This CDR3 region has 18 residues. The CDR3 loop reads CASSLSYVTGESSYEQYF. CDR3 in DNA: TGTGCCAGCAGCCTCTCTTACGTGACAGGGGAAAGCTCCTACGAGCAGTACTTC.

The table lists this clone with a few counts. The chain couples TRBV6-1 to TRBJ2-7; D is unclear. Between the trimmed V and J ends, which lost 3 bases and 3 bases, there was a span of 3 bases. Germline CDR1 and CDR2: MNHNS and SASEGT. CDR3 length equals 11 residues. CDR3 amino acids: CASSDGYEQYF. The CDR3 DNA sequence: TGTGCCAGCAGTGACGGCTACGAGCAGTACTTC.

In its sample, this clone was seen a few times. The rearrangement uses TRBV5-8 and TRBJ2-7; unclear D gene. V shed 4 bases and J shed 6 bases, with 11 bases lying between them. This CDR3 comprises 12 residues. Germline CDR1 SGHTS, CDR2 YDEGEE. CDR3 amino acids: CASSPWAGEQYF. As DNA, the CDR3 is TGTGCCAGCAGCCCATGGGCCGGCGAGCAGTACTTC.

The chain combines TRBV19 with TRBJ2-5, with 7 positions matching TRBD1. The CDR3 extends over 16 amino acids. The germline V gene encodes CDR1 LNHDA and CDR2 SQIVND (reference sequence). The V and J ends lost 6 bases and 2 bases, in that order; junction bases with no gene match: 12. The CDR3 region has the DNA TGTGCCAGTAGCTTACAGGGGACCTCGTGGCAAGAGACCCAGTACTTC. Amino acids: CASSLQGTSWQETQYF.

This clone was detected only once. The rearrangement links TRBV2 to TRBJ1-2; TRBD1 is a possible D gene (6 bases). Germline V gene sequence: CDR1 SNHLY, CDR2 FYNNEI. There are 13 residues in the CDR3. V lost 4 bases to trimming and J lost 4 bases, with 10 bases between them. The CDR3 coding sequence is TGTGCCAGCAGTGCCAGGGGAGCCTATGGCTACACCTTC. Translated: CASSARGAYGYTF.

CDR3 nucleotides: TGCGCCAGCAGCTTGGTTGGGGGCCCTAATCCGTTCGGCTACACCTTC. Amino acids: CASSLVGGPNPFGYTF. The chain couples TRBV5-1 to TRBJ1-2, with a tentative D call TRBD1 (6 bases). The CDR3 sequence is 16 residues long. Germline CDR1 SGHRS, CDR2 YFSETQ. The V and J ends lost 0 bases and 8 bases respectively, with 20 bases between them.

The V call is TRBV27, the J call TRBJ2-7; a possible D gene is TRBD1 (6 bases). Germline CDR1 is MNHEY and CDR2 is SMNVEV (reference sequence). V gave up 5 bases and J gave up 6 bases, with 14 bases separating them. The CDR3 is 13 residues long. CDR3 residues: CASSHPGQIEQYF. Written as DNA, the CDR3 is TGTGCCAGCAGTCACCCCGGACAGATCGAGCAGTACTTC.

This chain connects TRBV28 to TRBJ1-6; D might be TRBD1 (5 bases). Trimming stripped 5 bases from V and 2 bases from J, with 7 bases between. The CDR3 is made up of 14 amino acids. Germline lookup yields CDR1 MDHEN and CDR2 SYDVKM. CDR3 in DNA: TGTGCCAGCAGTCCCAGGGCCTATAATTCACCCCTCCACTTT. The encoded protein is CASSPRAYNSPLHF.

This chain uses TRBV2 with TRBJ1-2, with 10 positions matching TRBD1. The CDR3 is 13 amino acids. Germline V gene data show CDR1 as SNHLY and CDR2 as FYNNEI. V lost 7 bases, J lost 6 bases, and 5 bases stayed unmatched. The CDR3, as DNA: TGTGCCAGCAATGGGGGGACAGGGGATGGCTACACCTTC. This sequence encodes CASNGGTGDGYTF.

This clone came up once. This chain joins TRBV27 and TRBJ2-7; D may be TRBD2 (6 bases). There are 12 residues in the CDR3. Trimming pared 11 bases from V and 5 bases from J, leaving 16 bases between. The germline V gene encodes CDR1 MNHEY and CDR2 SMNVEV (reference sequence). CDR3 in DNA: TGTGCCGCTCGGAGGGGTAACAACGAGCAGTACTTC. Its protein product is CAARRGNNEQYF.

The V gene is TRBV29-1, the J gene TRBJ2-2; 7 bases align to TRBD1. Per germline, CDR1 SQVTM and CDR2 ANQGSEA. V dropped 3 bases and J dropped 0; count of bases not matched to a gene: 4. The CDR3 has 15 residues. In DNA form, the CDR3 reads TGCAGCGTTGAGGCAGGGGGTGCGAACACCGGGGAGCTGTTTTTT. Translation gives CSVEAGGANTGELFF.

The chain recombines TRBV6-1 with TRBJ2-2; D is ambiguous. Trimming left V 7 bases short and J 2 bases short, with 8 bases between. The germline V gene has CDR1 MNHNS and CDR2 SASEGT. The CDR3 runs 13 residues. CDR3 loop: CASNARNTGELFF. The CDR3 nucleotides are TGTGCCAGCAATGCCAGAAACACCGGGGAGCTGTTTTTT.

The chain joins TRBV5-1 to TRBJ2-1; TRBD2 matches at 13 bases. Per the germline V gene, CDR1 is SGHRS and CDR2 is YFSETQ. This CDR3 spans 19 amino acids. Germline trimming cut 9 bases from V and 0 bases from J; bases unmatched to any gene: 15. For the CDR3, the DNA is TGCGCCACCCGAGCCTCGGGGACTAGCGGGGAAAGCTCCTACAATGAGCAGTTCTTC. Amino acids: CATRASGTSGESSYNEQFF.

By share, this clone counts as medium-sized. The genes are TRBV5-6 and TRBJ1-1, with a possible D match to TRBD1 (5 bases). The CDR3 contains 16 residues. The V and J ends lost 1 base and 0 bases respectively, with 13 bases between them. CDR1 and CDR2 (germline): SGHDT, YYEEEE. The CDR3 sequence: CASSLWGLRVNTEAFF. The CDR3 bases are TGTGCCAGCAGCTTGTGGGGCCTCCGGGTGAACACTGAAGCTTTCTTT.

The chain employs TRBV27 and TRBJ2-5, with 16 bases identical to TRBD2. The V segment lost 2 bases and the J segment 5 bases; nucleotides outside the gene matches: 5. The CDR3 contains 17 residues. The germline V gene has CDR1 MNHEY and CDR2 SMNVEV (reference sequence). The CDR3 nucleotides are TGTGCCAGCAGTTTAGGGACTAGCGGGAGGGAGAGGGAGACCCAGTACTTC. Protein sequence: CASSLGTSGRERETQYF.

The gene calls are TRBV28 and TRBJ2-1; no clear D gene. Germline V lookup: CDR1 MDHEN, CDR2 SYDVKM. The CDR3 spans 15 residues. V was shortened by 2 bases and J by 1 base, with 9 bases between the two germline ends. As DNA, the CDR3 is TGTGCCAGCAGTTTAGGGCCGCGATCCTACAATGAGCAGTTCTTC. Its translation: CASSLGPRSYNEQFF.

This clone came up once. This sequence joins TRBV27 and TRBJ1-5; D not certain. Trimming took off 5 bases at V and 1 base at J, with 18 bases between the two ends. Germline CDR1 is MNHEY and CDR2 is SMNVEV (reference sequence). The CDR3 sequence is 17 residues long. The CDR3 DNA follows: TGTGCCAGCAGTCCACGACGGACTCCGTCCAGCAATCAGCCCCAGCATTTT. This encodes CASSPRRTPSSNQPQHF.

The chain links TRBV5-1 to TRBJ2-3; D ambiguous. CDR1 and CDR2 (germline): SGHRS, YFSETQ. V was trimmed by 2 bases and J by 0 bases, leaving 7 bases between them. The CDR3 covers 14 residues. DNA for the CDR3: TGCGCCAGCAGCTTTGTCCGTAGCACAGATACGCAGTATTTT. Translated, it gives CASSFVRSTDTQYF.

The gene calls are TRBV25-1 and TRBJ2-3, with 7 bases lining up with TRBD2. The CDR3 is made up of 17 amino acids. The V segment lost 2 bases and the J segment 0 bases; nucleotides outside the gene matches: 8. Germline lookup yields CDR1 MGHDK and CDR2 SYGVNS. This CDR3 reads CASSEPLSGSSTDTQYF. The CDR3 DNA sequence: TGTGCCAGCAGTGAACCCCTTAGCGGGTCTAGCACAGATACGCAGTATTTT.

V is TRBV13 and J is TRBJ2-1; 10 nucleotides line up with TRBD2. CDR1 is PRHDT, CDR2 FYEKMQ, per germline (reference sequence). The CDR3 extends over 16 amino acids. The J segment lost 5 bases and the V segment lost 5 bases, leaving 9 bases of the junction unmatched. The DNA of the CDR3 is TGTGCCAGCAGCCTGTCCGGGGGACTAGCGAACAATGAGCAGTTCTTC. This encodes CASSLSGGLANNEQFF.

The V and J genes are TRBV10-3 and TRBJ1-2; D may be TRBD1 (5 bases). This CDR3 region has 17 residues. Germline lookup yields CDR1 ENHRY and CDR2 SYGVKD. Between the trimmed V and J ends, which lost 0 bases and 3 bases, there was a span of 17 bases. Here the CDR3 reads CAISESTRGVDDYGYTF. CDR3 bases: TGTGCCATCAGTGAGTCGACTCGGGGGGTGGATGACTATGGCTACACCTTC.

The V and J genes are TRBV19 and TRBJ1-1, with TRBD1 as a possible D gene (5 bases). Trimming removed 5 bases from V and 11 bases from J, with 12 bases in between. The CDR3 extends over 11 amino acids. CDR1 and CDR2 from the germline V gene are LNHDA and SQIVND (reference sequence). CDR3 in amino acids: CASSPGLEAFF. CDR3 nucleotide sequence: TGTGCCAGTAGTCCGGGACTGGAGGCTTTCTTT. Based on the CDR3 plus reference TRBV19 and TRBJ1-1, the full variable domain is DGGITQSPKYLFRKEGQNVTLSCEQNLNHDAMYWYRQDPGQGLRLIYYSQIVNDFQKGDIAEGYSVSREKKESFPLTVTSAQKNPTAFYLCASSPGLEAFFGQGTRLTVV.

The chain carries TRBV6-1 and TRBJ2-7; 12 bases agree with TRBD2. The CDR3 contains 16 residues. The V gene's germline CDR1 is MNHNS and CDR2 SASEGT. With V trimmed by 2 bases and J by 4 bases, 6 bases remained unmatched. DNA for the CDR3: TGTGCCAGCAGTGAACTAGCGGGAGGGCCTGGGTACGAGCAGTACTTC. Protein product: CASSELAGGPGYEQYF.

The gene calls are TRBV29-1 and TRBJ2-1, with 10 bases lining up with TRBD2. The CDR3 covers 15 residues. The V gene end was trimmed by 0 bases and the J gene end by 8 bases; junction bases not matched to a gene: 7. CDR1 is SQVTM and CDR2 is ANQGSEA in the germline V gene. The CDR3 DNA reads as TGCAGCGTTGAAGATGAAGCGGGAGGGCCCTATGAGCAGTTCTTC. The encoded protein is CSVEDEAGGPYEQFF.

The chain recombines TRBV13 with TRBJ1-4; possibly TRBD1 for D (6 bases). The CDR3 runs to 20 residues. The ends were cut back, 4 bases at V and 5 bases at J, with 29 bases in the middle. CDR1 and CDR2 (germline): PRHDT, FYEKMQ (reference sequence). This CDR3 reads CASSSYKSSGAVANNEKLFF. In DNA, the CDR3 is TGTGCCAGCAGCTCCTACAAATCATCAGGGGCAGTGGCTAACAATGAAAAACTGTTTTTT.

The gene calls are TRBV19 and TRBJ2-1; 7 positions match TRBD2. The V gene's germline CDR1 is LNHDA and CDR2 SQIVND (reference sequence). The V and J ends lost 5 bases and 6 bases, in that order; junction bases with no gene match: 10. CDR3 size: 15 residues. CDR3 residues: CASSWRTRTVNEQFF. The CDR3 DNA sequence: TGTGCCAGTAGTTGGAGGACTAGAACAGTCAATGAGCAGTTCTTC.